Following are 17 T cell receptor beta chains from one sample sequenced in a study of blood T cell repertoires in COVID-19. The repertoire was sequenced with immunoSEQ multiplex PCR; TCRdb's copy has only in-frame clones and lacks some. Here the sample spans some 65,000 clones, 74% being singletons. The sequencing input was peripheral blood. These receptors came from a woman older than 75 with acute or convalescent COVID-19.

V gene TRBV11-2 combines with J gene TRBJ2-5; 7 bases match TRBD1. CDR1 is SGHAT, CDR2 FQNNGV, per germline. J gave up 7 bases and V 4 bases, and 12 bases lay outside the gene matches. This CDR3 has 15 amino acids. CDR3 loop: CASSSSGTVRGTQYF. The CDR3 DNA sequence: TGTGCCAGCAGCTCCTCCGGGACAGTAAGGGGGACCCAGTACTTC. Full variable domain (outside the CDR3, taken from reference TRBV11-2 and TRBJ2-5): EAGVAQSPRYKIIEKRQSVAFWCNPISGHATLYWYQQILGQGPKLLIQFQNNGVVDDSQLPKDRFSAERLKGVDSTLKIQPAKLEDSAVYLCASSSSGTVRGTQYFGPGTRLLVL.

This clone was seen ten or more times. The rearrangement uses TRBV7-2 and TRBJ2-2; 8 bases line up with TRBD1. The CDR3 is 15 residues long. Germline CDR1 reads SGHTA; CDR2 reads FQGNSA. Germline trimming cut 3 bases from V and 8 bases from J; bases unmatched to any gene: 8. CDR3 amino acids: CASSFTQGATGELFF. The CDR3 DNA reads TGTGCCAGCAGCTTTACCCAGGGGGCTACTGGGGAGCTGTTTTTT.

The chain joins TRBV4-2 to TRBJ2-7, with 8 positions matching TRBD2. The V gene end was trimmed by 0 bases and the J gene end by 0 bases; junction bases not matched to a gene: 10. The CDR3 has 18 residues. CDR1 LGHNA and CDR2 YNFKEQ come from the germline V gene. CDR3 DNA: TGTGCCAGCAGCCAAGATCTGCCGGCTAGCGGGCACTCCTACGAGCAGTACTTC. Translated: CASSQDLPASGHSYEQYF.

The chain has TRBV28 and TRBJ1-3; possible D gene TRBD1, 5 bases. The germline CDR1 and CDR2 sequences are MDHEN and SYDVKM. The CDR3 runs to 15 residues. With 7 bases removed from V and 0 bases from J, the gap between germline ends came to 13 bases. The CDR3 DNA reads TGTGCCAGCACCGCGGGACGCCGCTCTGGAAACACCATATATTTT. This translates into CASTAGRRSGNTIYF.

This sequence joins TRBV12-5 and TRBJ2-2; 8 bases are shared with TRBD2. The length of the CDR3 is 13 residues. With 7 bases clipped from V and 7 bases from J, the junction kept 5 bases outside the gene matches. Germline V gene data show CDR1 as LGHNT and CDR2 as FRNRAP. In DNA form, the CDR3 reads TGTGCTAGTGCCCTCGGGACTAGCGGGGAGCTGTTTTTT. Encoded protein: CASALGTSGELFF.

The chain joins TRBV11-3 to TRBJ1-1; the D gene is possibly TRBD1 (6 bases). V lost 1 base to trimming and J lost 10 bases, with 16 bases between them. Germline CDR1 and CDR2: SGHNT and YENEEA. This CDR3 is 14 amino acids long. The CDR3 loop reads CASSLGRGQLRAFF. The CDR3 DNA follows: TGTGCCAGCAGCTTAGGGAGAGGACAGTTGAGAGCTTTCTTT. The full variable domain, in which reference TRBV11-3 and TRBJ1-1 provide the parts outside the CDR3, is EAGVVQSPRYKIIEKKQPVAFWCNPISGHNTLYWYLQNLGQGPELLIRYENEEAVDDSQLPKDRFSAERLKGVDSTLKIQPAELGDSAVYLCASSLGRGQLRAFFGQGTRLTVV.

The chain links TRBV11-3 to TRBJ2-1; TRBD2 might be the D (6 bases). Germline V gene sequence: CDR1 SGHNT, CDR2 YENEEA. The length of the CDR3 is 16 residues. Trimming cost V 2 bases and J 3 bases, with 14 bases left between them. The CDR3 reads CASSLTSLVIYNEQFF. The CDR3 DNA is TGTGCCAGCAGCTTAACTAGCCTAGTCATCTACAATGAGCAGTTCTTC.

V gene TRBV12-3 or TRBV12-4 combines with J gene TRBJ2-1, with D possibly TRBD2 on 5 matching bases. V was trimmed by 8 bases and J by 2 bases, leaving 10 bases between them. The CDR3 runs 13 residues. CDR3 DNA: TGTGCCAGCTGTAGCGTTCCCTACAATGAGCAGTTCTTC. This codes for CASCSVPYNEQFF.

This clone has just a few counts. The chain carries TRBV4-1 and TRBJ1-3, with TRBD1 matching over 9 bases. The trim removed 0 bases at V and 7 bases at J, leaving 10 bases unmatched. The V gene's germline CDR1 is MGHRA and CDR2 YSYEKL. The CDR3 length is 17 residues. The CDR3 region has the DNA TGCGCCAGCAGCCAAGATCTGCCGGACAGGGGTGGCAACACCATATATTTT. Its protein is CASSQDLPDRGGNTIYF.

The chain's CDR3 is CAIHSGANVLTF. For the CDR3, the DNA is TGTGCCATTCACTCTGGGGCCAACGTCCTGACTTTC. The chain couples TRBV10-3 to TRBJ2-6; D not certain. This CDR3 has 12 residues. With 9 bases removed from V and 0 bases from J, the gap between germline ends came to 3 bases. Looked up from germline, CDR1 is ENHRY and CDR2 is SYGVKD.

The chain couples TRBV9 to TRBJ1-6; TRBD1 might be the D (5 bases). V dropped 2 bases and J dropped 7 bases, with 10 bases sitting between them. The CDR3 is 14 residues long. CDR1 and CDR2 from the germline V gene are SGDLS and YYNGEE. CDR3 residues: CASSVGGGNSPLHF. The CDR3 nucleotides read TGTGCCAGCAGCGTCGGGGGTGGGAATTCACCCCTCCACTTT.

This clone was seen more than once but under ten times. This rearrangement joins TRBV18 to TRBJ1-2; D uncertain. The germline V gene encodes CDR1 KGHSH and CDR2 LQKENI. The CDR3 runs to 13 residues. Trimming shortened V by 2 bases and J by 3 bases, and 7 bases separated the two germline ends. The CDR3 DNA is TGTGCCAGCTCACCAACCCAGGACTATGGCTACACCTTC. Translated: CASSPTQDYGYTF.

The chain links TRBV4-2 to TRBJ2-5; tentative D call: TRBD2 (6 bases). The length of the CDR3 is 17 residues. Per germline, CDR1 LGHNA and CDR2 YNFKEQ. V gave up 3 bases and J gave up 0 bases, with 17 bases separating them. DNA of the CDR3: TGTGCCAGCAGCCACCTACGGGCCGGGAGAAACCAAGAGACCCAGTACTTC. Translated, it gives CASSHLRAGRNQETQYF.

The chain links TRBV6-2 or TRBV6-3 to TRBJ2-3, with D perhaps TRBD1 (5 bases). Between the trimmed V and J ends, which lost 6 bases and 4 bases, there was a span of 17 bases. Germline V CDR1 and CDR2: MNHEY, SVGEGT. The CDR3 runs 15 residues. CDR3 sequence: CASSLNSIGADTQYF. The DNA for the CDR3 is TGTGCCAGCAGCCTCAATAGTATAGGGGCAGATACGCAGTATTTT.

This chain joins TRBV5-1 and TRBJ2-7, with 8 bases identical to TRBD2. The V gene end was trimmed by 5 bases and the J gene end by 2 bases; junction bases not matched to a gene: 6. Germline CDR1 SGHRS, CDR2 YFSETQ. The CDR3 is made up of 14 amino acids. The CDR3 DNA is TGCGCCAGCAGGCGGCTAGCGGGTCCCTACGAGCAGTACTTC. It translates to CASRRLAGPYEQYF. Looking up the rest from reference TRBV5-1 and TRBJ2-7 gives the full variable domain: KAGVTQTPRYLIKTRGQQVTLSCSPISGHRSVSWYQQTPGQGLQFLFEYFSETQRNKGNFPGRFSGRQFSNSRSEMNVSTLELGDSALYLCASRRLAGPYEQYFGPGTRLTVT.

This chain joins TRBV5-6 and TRBJ2-3, with 10 bases fitting TRBD1. In germline, CDR1 is SGHDT, CDR2 YYEEEE. This CDR3 spans 16 amino acids. Trimming at V came to 2 bases and at J to 6 bases, leaving 9 bases not matched to a gene. CDR3 DNA: TGTGCCAGCAGCTTCTATGACAGGGGGCGGCTCGATACGCAGTATTTT. Translating gives CASSFYDRGRLDTQYF.

The genes are TRBV28 and TRBJ1-1; perhaps TRBD1 as D (6 bases). V lost 5 bases to trimming and J lost 5 bases, with 18 bases between them. Germline CDR1 is MDHEN and CDR2 is SYDVKM. The CDR3 loop spans 15 amino acids. CDR3 protein: CASSPTRGANTEAFF. The DNA of the CDR3 is TGTGCCAGCAGTCCAACTCGGGGGGCGAATACTGAAGCTTTCTTT.